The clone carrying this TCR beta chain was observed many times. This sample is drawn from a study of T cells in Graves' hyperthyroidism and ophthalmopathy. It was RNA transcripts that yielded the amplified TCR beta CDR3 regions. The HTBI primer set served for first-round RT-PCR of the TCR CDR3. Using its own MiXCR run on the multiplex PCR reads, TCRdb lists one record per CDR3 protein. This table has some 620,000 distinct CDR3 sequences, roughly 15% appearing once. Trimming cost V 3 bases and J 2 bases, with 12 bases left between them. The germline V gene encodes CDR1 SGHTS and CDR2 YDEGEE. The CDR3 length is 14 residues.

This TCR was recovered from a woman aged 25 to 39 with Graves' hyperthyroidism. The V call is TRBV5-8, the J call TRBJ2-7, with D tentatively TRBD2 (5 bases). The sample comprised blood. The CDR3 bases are TGTGCCAGCAGCTGGGGAGCGGTAACCTACGAGCAGTACTTC. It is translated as CASSWGAVTYEQYF.